The entry below gives a single T cell receptor (beta chain) sequence along with its context. These data come from a study of blood T cell repertoires in COVID-19. The protocol was immunoSEQ multiplex PCR, while the TCRdb copy is restricted to in-frame clones and leaves out a portion. The data show 250,000 or so clones, about 89% seen once. The CDR3 runs 13 residues. Germline values: CDR1 SEHNR, CDR2 FQNEAQ (reference sequence). The V and J ends lost 8 bases and 7 bases respectively, with 18 bases between them. The sequence was obtained from a woman aged 18 to 35 who had recovered from COVID-19. The chain carries TRBV7-9 and TRBJ2-7; the D gene is possibly TRBD1 (6 bases). The sample consisted of PBMCs or T cells enriched from blood (not recorded which). This CDR3 reads CASSGVRSVEQYF. The CDR3 bases are TGTGCCAGCTCAGGGGTTCGGTCGGTGGAGCAGTACTTC.